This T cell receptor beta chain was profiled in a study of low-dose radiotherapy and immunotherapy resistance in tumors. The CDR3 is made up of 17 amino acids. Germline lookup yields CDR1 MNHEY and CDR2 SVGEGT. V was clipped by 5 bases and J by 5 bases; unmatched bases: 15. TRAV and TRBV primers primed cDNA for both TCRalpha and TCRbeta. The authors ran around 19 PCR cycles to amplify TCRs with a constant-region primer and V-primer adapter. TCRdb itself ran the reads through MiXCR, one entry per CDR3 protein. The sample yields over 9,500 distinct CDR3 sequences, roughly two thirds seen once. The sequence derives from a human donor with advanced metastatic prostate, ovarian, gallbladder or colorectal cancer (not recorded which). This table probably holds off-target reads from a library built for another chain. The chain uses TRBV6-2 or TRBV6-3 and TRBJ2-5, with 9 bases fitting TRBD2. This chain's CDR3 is CASSPLLVVAGEETQYF. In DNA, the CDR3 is TGTGCCAGCAGTCCCCTTTTAGTCGTAGCGGGAGAGGAGACCCAGTACTTC.